This T cell receptor beta chain is drawn from a study of shared clonotypes between healthy human individuals (dated by TCRdb to 2020 to 2021). In the study overall: The cohort included a few men and a couple of women between 18 and 49 years of age. To increase sequencing depth and limit assay-specific biases, different laboratories used diverse techniques to prepare libraries and sequence TCR repertoires. For each donor, CD4 naive and CD4 memory were each given three plates, CD8 naive was given two plates, and CD8 memory was given one plate. The study deeply sequenced blood TCR repertoires of about five healthy adults to estimate repertoire size and the extent of clonotype sharing between individuals. Per donor, leukapheresis produced somewhere between about 0.9 and 9.5 billion PBMCs.

In regard to this clone: It lacks a known antigen. No clone much larger than this one lies a single base away; base qualities are absent. Other DNA sequences in the sample encode the same CDR3.

Summary of the overall study and its limitations: Higher generation probabilities were observed for clonotypes shared by all four sorted-subset donors than for non-shared clonotypes. Based on pairwise subsampling, the degree of clonotype sharing among donors was expected to be affected by sequencing depth. Only blood was sampled, and tissue TCR repertoires likely differ from those in blood. Estimated clonotype richness was generally larger for naive than for memory subsets. Incomplete sequencing was indicated by rarefaction of sorted-subset datasets, despite the large sequencing depth. When several donors were compared, the shared fraction of clonotypes was around 5% for naive CD4, roughly 3.3% for naive CD8, 2% to 2.5% for memory CD4, and 0.35% to 0.5% for memory CD8. Because the study included a small number of donors, the genetic and exposure-history diversity represented was limited.

V is clipped by 4 bases and J by 6 bases, and the sequence between their germline boundaries is 7 bases long. Reading from cysteine to phenylalanine, the CDR3 counts 11 amino acids. Just the 33-base CDR3 DNA is kept, in frame starting at base 1. The germline V gene encodes CDR1 LNHDA and CDR2 SQIVND (reference sequence). CD8 naive samples were obtained by positive selection for CCR7 among CD45RO-negative cells, yielding a CD45RA+CCR7+ population from which TemRA cells were excluded. The donors were healthy, HIV-negative adults who had no recently reported acute infections or vaccinations. Every donor was a Caucasian adult living in Nashville, Tennessee, USA. After blood collection by leukapheresis, PBMCs were isolated using Ficoll-Histopaque density gradient centrifugation and then cryopreserved in the vapor phase of liquid nitrogen. Analytical flow cytometry was used to check the purity and quantity of every magnetically sorted T cell population. From each sorted fraction, genomic DNA was isolated and quantified by UV absorbance on a Nanodrop 2000c.

TCR CDR3 regions were amplified from genomic DNA by multiplex PCR using the deep immunoSEQ assay. Extracted genomic DNA from each cell subset was spread evenly across all wells of several immunoSEQ 96-well plates, with each plate serving as a replicate. For sorted subsets, each replicate PCR was loaded with about 0.2 ug genomic DNA, equivalent to about 30,000 T cell genomes. Purified libraries were quantified with a Qubit 3.0 fluorometer, sized on a Bioanalyzer 2100, and re-quantified with the KAPA Library Quantification kit. Every immunoSEQ 96-well plate was sequenced on a separate single-read 150-cycle Illumina NextSeq 550 flow cell. Under the source paper's analysis protocol: Because only junctional sequences without quality scores were contained in the immunoSEQ output, filtering matching that applied to full-length reads could not be performed. To assign V/J genes and CDR3, sequences were annotated using PyIR, a Python wrapper for IgBLAST v1.9, with IMGT germline references. Reads were removed for weak V/J assignments (E-value above 1e-6), missing CDR3, stop codons, out-of-frame junctions, or ambiguous translated residues. A V3J clonotype was defined by an identical inferred V gene, J gene, and CDR3 amino acid sequence. Percentage overlap between repertoires was computed as shared unique clonotypes divided by the size of the smaller repertoire. Richness of each repertoire was evaluated using RTK rarefaction, the Chao1 estimator, and Recon v2.1 estimates of unobserved clonotypes. For all TCRbeta clonotypes obtained by the gDNA method from several donors, generation probabilities were computed with OLGA. TCRdb provides this immuneACCESS table in a form limited to in-frame rearrangements. Some clones are lacking; in checked studies, under half of them reflect an unresolved V gene, and why the rest are absent is not known. The V and J calls and clone size were taken over from that table, and D and trimming were inferred from the DNA. In this sample the table shows some 2.1 million clones, 80% to 95% of which occur a single time. In total, the top ten clones hold around 1.7% of the sample.

Recombination joined TRBV19 with TRBJ2-7, with the identity of the D gene unclear. The receptor was isolated from a man aged 18 to 30 in good health. Some clones in this sample may be carry-over from other donors' samples. Specimen: naive CD8+ T cells from PBMCs. Per the publication, the cell subset or site label means: CD45RA+CCR7+. The DNA sequence follows: TGTGCCAGTAGTACCGGCGGCGAGCAGTACTTC. This encodes CASSTGGEQYF. Full variable domain (CDR3 extended with the reference TRBV19 and TRBJ2-7 proteins): DGGITQSPKYLFRKEGQNVTLSCEQNLNHDAMYWYRQDPGQGLRLIYYSQIVNDFQKGDIAEGYSVSREKKESFPLTVTSAQKNPTAFYLCASSTGGEQYFGPGTRLTVT.